These 27 T cell receptor beta chains came from one sample sequenced in a study of blood T cell repertoires in COVID-19. The data were produced by immunoSEQ multiplex PCR, yet TCRdb's version contains in-frame clones alone and is incomplete. The sample has some 150,000 clones, 80% to 85% seen once. Sequenced: peripheral blood. Receptor source: a human donor in a cohort sampled during active COVID-19.

This clone was found once. This chain links TRBV9 with TRBJ1-2; 8 bases line up with TRBD1. Germline V gene data show CDR1 as SGDLS and CDR2 as YYNGEE. This CDR3 spans 14 amino acids. V was pared by 3 bases and J by 8 bases, with 9 bases of the junction left unmatched. The CDR3 region has the DNA TGTGCCAGCAGCGCCGGGACAGGAGGATTGGGCTACACCTTC. Its protein product is CASSAGTGGLGYTF.

A few counts support this clone. This rearrangement joins TRBV3-1 (or the pseudogene TRBV3-2) to TRBJ1-2; D uncertain. Germline CDR1 is LGHDT and CDR2 is YNNKEL (reference sequence). Trimming removed 4 bases at V and 8 bases at J, with 23 bases between. The CDR3 is made up of 16 amino acids. The CDR3 sequence: CASSLSRGGSVYGYTF. As DNA, the CDR3 is TGTGCCAGCAGCCTCTCCCGGGGTGGCTCGGTATACGGCTACACCTTC.

The chain links TRBV5-6 to TRBJ1-1; D is possibly TRBD1 (6 bases). V was shortened by 6 bases and J by 5 bases, with 17 bases between the two germline ends. Germline-derived CDR1 and CDR2 are SGHDT and YYEEEE. The length of the CDR3 is 14 residues. DNA for the CDR3: TGTGCCAGCAACCCGGGGGGGCTTGGGACTGAAGCTTTCTTT. This gives the protein CASNPGGLGTEAFF.

The V and J genes are TRBV11-2 and TRBJ1-4; D unresolved. V lost 1 base, J lost 5 bases, and 8 bases lay in between. Germline CDR1 reads SGHAT; CDR2 reads FQNNGV. The CDR3 spans 14 residues. The CDR3 reads CASSLASGNEKLFF. The CDR3 bases are TGTGCCAGCAGCTTAGCCAGCGGGAATGAAAAACTGTTTTTT.

This chain links TRBV4-3 with TRBJ2-5, with D possibly TRBD2 on 5 matching bases. Looked up from germline, CDR1 is LGHNA and CDR2 is YSLEER. CDR3 length: 15 amino acids. Trimming left V 1 base short and J 4 bases short, with 13 bases between. This chain's CDR3 is CASSQAPGRGETQYF. The CDR3, as DNA: TGCGCCAGCAGCCAAGCGCCCGGCCGGGGAGAGACCCAGTACTTC.

The J gene is TRBJ1-3, the V gene TRBV7-9; 7 bases match TRBD1. CDR1 is SEHNR and CDR2 is FQNEAQ in the germline V gene (reference sequence). This CDR3 is 18 amino acids long. The V gene end was trimmed by 5 bases and the J gene end by 0 bases; junction bases not matched to a gene: 13. The CDR3 DNA is TGTGCCAGCAGCCCCCCCACCCCCGGGGACAGCTCTGGAAACACCATATATTTT. Amino acids: CASSPPTPGDSSGNTIYF.

The rearrangement links TRBV6-5 to TRBJ1-2; 7 bases map to TRBD1. There are 14 residues in the CDR3. Germline loops: CDR1 MNHEY, CDR2 SVGAGI. V lost 2 bases and J lost 4; bases outside the gene matches: 4. The CDR3 DNA follows: TGTGCCAGCAGTTACGCCCGGACAGGCTATGGCTACACCTTC. This encodes CASSYARTGYGYTF.

The rearrangement uses TRBV7-8 and TRBJ1-1, with TRBD1 identical over 11 bases. The germline gives CDR1 SGHVS, CDR2 FQNEAQ. The junction had 5 bases not matched to a gene; V was cut back by 3 bases and J by 5 bases. The CDR3 has 15 amino acids. The CDR3 here is CASSLSGQGVTEAFF. Here the CDR3 DNA reads TGTGCCAGCAGCTTGTCGGGACAGGGGGTGACTGAAGCTTTCTTT. Drawing the rest from reference TRBV7-8 and TRBJ1-1, the complete variable domain is GAGVSQSPRYKVAKRGQDVALRCDPISGHVSLFWYQQALGQGPEFLTYFQNEAQLDKSGLPSDRFFAERPEGSVSTLKIQRTQQEDSAVYLCASSLSGQGVTEAFFGQGTRLTVV.

This chain connects TRBV6-5 to TRBJ2-7; D uncertain. Germline assignment: CDR1 MNHEY and CDR2 SVGAGI. Trimming stripped 6 bases from V and 3 bases from J, with 6 bases between. This CDR3 region has 11 residues. The CDR3 is CASRANYEQYF. Here the CDR3 DNA reads TGTGCCAGCAGAGCAAACTACGAGCAGTACTTC.

This chain connects TRBV9 to TRBJ1-1, with a tentative D call TRBD1 (6 bases). In germline, CDR1 is SGDLS, CDR2 YYNGEE. Trimming shortened V by 3 bases and J by 8 bases, and 17 bases separated the two germline ends. CDR3 size: 14 residues. The CDR3 nucleotides read TGTGCCAGCAGCGCAGACCCCCATGACAGGGAAGCTTTCTTT. As protein: CASSADPHDREAFF.

The J gene is TRBJ2-3, the V gene TRBV21-1; the table's D gene call, TRBD2, was not cross checked with the DNA. TRBV21-1 is noted as a pseudogene. The CDR3 consists of 17 residues. CDR3 nucleotides: TGTGCCAGCAGCAAATGGGAGCGGGGGAAACCCACAGATACGCAGTATTTT. Translating gives CASSKWERGKPTDTQYF.

The chain uses TRBV15 and TRBJ1-2, with 8 bases aligning to TRBD1. Germline V gene lookup returns CDR1 LNHNV and CDR2 YYDKDF (reference sequence). The V gene end was trimmed by 0 bases and the J gene end by 8 bases; junction bases not matched to a gene: 5. The CDR3 runs 14 residues. The CDR3 DNA reads as TGTGCCACCAGCAGAGATCAGGGGGCAGGAGGCTACACCTTC. This gives the protein CATSRDQGAGGYTF.

The chain employs TRBV30 and TRBJ1-2; unclear D gene. This CDR3 is built from 14 residues. Germline CDR1 and CDR2: GTSNPN and SVGIG (reference sequence). Trimming left V 4 bases short and J 6 bases short, with 18 bases between. The CDR3 sequence is CAWIRNSAAHGYTF. In DNA form, the CDR3 reads TGTGCCTGGATACGAAATAGCGCGGCGCATGGCTACACCTTC.

This clone was detected only once. This chain links TRBV12-3 or TRBV12-4 with TRBJ2-5; the D is unclear. The V gene lost 3 bases and the J gene lost 7 bases, with 9 bases spanning the gap. The CDR3 contains 12 residues. The CDR3 nucleotides are TGTGCCAGCAGTTTTGATGAGCGGACCCAGTACTTC. It translates to CASSFDERTQYF.

This clone was detected only a few times. V gene TRBV3-1 (or the pseudogene TRBV3-2) combines with J gene TRBJ1-5; no firm D call. Germline V gene data show CDR1 as LGHDT and CDR2 as YNNKEL (reference sequence). V lost 1 base, J lost 2 bases, and 3 bases lay in between. The CDR3 is made up of 13 amino acids. The CDR3 coding sequence is TGTGCCAGCAGCCAAGCTGGCAATCAGCCCCAGCATTTT. Residues: CASSQAGNQPQHF.

The chain uses TRBV7-8 and TRBJ1-1, with D perhaps matching TRBD1 (5 bases). V was shortened by 5 bases and J by 4 bases, with 23 bases between the two germline ends. This CDR3 has 17 residues. Per germline, CDR1 SGHVS and CDR2 FQNEAQ. The CDR3 protein is CASSPRPGRGWGTEAFF. CDR3 DNA sequence: TGTGCCAGCAGCCCTCGGCCCGGGCGGGGGTGGGGCACTGAAGCTTTCTTT.

The chain employs TRBV7-2 and TRBJ1-2; unclear D gene. The CDR3 covers 13 residues. Trimming stripped 5 bases from V and 7 bases from J, with 14 bases between. CDR1 is SGHTA and CDR2 is FQGNSA in the germline V gene. CDR3: CASSPGRAAGYTF. CDR3 bases: TGTGCCAGCAGCCCGGGGAGGGCGGCTGGCTACACCTTC.

The J gene is TRBJ2-1, the V gene TRBV24-1; 9 bases map to TRBD1. V dropped 5 bases and J dropped 7; count of bases not matched to a gene: 5. Germline values: CDR1 KGHDR, CDR2 SFDVKD. CDR3 size: 14 residues. DNA of the CDR3: TGTGCCACCAGTGGGACAGGGGCCGGGAATGAGCAGTTCTTC. Protein sequence: CATSGTGAGNEQFF.

V usage is TRBV5-5 and J usage is TRBJ2-3, with TRBD2 identical over 9 bases. The CDR3 extends over 16 amino acids. The germline V gene encodes CDR1 SGHKS and CDR2 YYEKEE (reference sequence). Unmatched junction bases numbered 6, after V lost 2 bases and J lost 2 bases. The CDR3 DNA reads TGTGCCAGCAGCTTTGGTAGCGGGGGACTCACAGATACGCAGTATTTT. Protein product: CASSFGSGGLTDTQYF. Together with reference TRBV5-5 and TRBJ2-3, the CDR3 gives the full variable domain: DAGVTQSPTHLIKTRGQQVTLRCSPISGHKSVSWYQQVLGQGPQFIFQYYEKEERGRGNFPDRFSARQFPNYSSELNVNALLLGDSALYLCASSFGSGGLTDTQYFGPGTRLTVL.

The V and J genes are TRBV18 and TRBJ2-1; 12 bases are a match to TRBD2. CDR3 length: 18 residues. J gave up 8 bases and V 4 bases, and 15 bases lay outside the gene matches. Germline CDR1 reads KGHSH; CDR2 reads LQKENI. CDR3 bases: TGTGCCAGCTCACTGATTGCGGGACTAGCGGGCCAGAGGCATGAGCAGTTCTTC. Translating it yields CASSLIAGLAGQRHEQFF.

The J gene is TRBJ2-3, the V gene TRBV6-5, with TRBD2 identical over 7 bases. With 2 bases clipped from V and 3 bases from J, the junction kept 5 bases outside the gene matches. This CDR3 contains 15 residues. CDR1 is MNHEY and CDR2 is SVGAGI in the germline V gene. This chain's CDR3 is CASSYLAGETDTQYF. In nucleotides, the CDR3 is TGTGCCAGCAGTTACCTGGCGGGGGAAACAGATACGCAGTATTTT.

The chain employs TRBV7-3 and TRBJ2-1; TRBD2 aligns across 7 bases. The V gene's germline CDR1 is SGHTA and CDR2 FQGTGA. The CDR3 runs to 15 residues. V dropped 5 bases and J dropped 3; count of bases not matched to a gene: 7. The CDR3 region has the DNA TGTGCCAGCAGCCCGGGGGGTGGTAGCTACAATGAGCAGTTCTTC. This sequence encodes CASSPGGGSYNEQFF. Drawing the rest from reference TRBV7-3 and TRBJ2-1, the complete variable domain is GAGVSQTPSNKVTEKGKYVELRCDPISGHTALYWYRQSLGQGPEFLIYFQGTGAADDSGLPNDRFFAVRPEGSVSTLKIQRTERGDSAVYLCASSPGGGSYNEQFFGPGTRLTVL.

V usage is TRBV12-3 or TRBV12-4 and J usage is TRBJ1-1; 7 bases agree with TRBD1. With V trimmed by 5 bases and J by 4 bases, 4 bases remained unmatched. The CDR3 runs 13 residues. The CDR3 region has the DNA TGTGCCAGCAGTACTAGACAGGGCACTGAAGCTTTCTTT. Protein: CASSTRQGTEAFF.

This chain joins TRBV7-3 and TRBJ2-3; D is unresolved. This CDR3 is built from 11 residues. CDR1 and CDR2 (germline): SGHTA, FQGTGA. Deletions cut 5 bases from V and 6 bases from J, with 6 bases between. This CDR3 reads CASSNKDTQYF. CDR3 in DNA: TGTGCCAGCAGCAACAAGGATACGCAGTATTTT.

The chain carries TRBV4-1 and TRBJ1-2; D gene ambiguous. CDR1 and CDR2 from the germline V gene are MGHRA and YSYEKL. CDR3 length equals 15 residues. V lost 0 bases, J lost 5 bases, and 13 bases lay in between. DNA of the CDR3: TGCGCCAGCAGCCAAGATTCTACTCCCGGGTATGGCTACACCTTC. Translating gives CASSQDSTPGYGYTF.

The chain has TRBV5-4 and TRBJ2-3, with D maybe TRBD1 (5 bases). The germline V and J ends were trimmed by 0 bases and 8 bases, with 10 bases remaining between them. Germline V gives CDR1 SGHNT, CDR2 YYREEE (reference sequence). The CDR3 has 13 amino acids. The CDR3 nucleotides read TGTGCCAGCAGCTTGGACACAGGAATTACGCAGTATTTT. It is translated as CASSLDTGITQYF.

This clone was counted at least ten times. V gene TRBV5-1 combines with J gene TRBJ2-7, with a possible D match to TRBD1 (5 bases). The CDR3 runs 16 residues. CDR1 is SGHRS, CDR2 YFSETQ, per germline. The V gene lost 0 bases and the J gene lost 1 base, with 14 bases spanning the gap. The CDR3 loop is CASSLAQGLSSYEQYF. CDR3 coding DNA: TGCGCCAGCAGCTTGGCTCAGGGTCTCTCATCCTACGAGCAGTACTTC.